Below, 21 T cell receptor beta chains from the same sample are listed, as sequenced in a study of cytomegalovirus exposure and HLA in healthy donors. Sequencing was performed with immunoSEQ multiplex PCR; in TCRdb, only in-frame clones are kept and a portion is missing. The table lists fewer than 60,000 clones, 93% of them singletons. The sequenced sample consisted of PBMCs. These receptors came from a woman between 18 and 30 years old in good health and CMV-seropositive.

The chain carries TRBV9 and TRBJ2-3; the match to TRBD2 covers 12 bases. J was trimmed by 4 bases and V by 3 bases; bases with no gene match: 9. Germline V gene data show CDR1 as SGDLS and CDR2 as YYNGEE. The length of the CDR3 is 17 residues. The CDR3 bases are TGTGCCAGCAGCGCCCCTAGCGGGGGGGCTATCGCAGATACGCAGTATTTT. Its translation: CASSAPSGGAIADTQYF.

This chain links TRBV29-1 with TRBJ2-1; D is uncertain. This CDR3 comprises 15 residues. Germline loops: CDR1 SQVTM, CDR2 ANQGSEA. Trimming removed 7 bases at V and 4 bases at J, with 20 bases between. CDR3 in DNA: TGCAGCGGTAATTCGCTAGAGGATAGGTACAATGAGCAGTTCTTC. Amino acids: CSGNSLEDRYNEQFF.

The chain has TRBV5-4 and TRBJ2-5, with TRBD2 matching 7 bases. The CDR3 totals 15 residues. V lost 4 bases, J lost 2 bases, and 8 bases stayed unmatched. Germline V gene lookup returns CDR1 SGHNT and CDR2 YYREEE (reference sequence). The CDR3 DNA reads TGTGCCAGCAGCCCCCAGGGAGGGCCACAAGAGACCCAGTACTTC. This encodes CASSPQGGPQETQYF.

The V and J genes are TRBV15 and TRBJ2-1; 8 bases line up with TRBD2. The V gene end was trimmed by 4 bases and the J gene end by 8 bases; junction bases not matched to a gene: 7. Germline values: CDR1 LNHNV, CDR2 YYDKDF (reference sequence). The CDR3 sequence is 14 residues long. The CDR3 DNA reads TGTGCCACCAGCACAGCGGGAGAGGCCGATGAGCAGTTCTTC. This encodes CATSTAGEADEQFF.

The rearrangement uses TRBV15 and TRBJ1-2; D is perhaps TRBD1 (5 bases). Trimming left V 8 bases short and J 5 bases short, with 18 bases between. The CDR3 consists of 14 residues. Germline V CDR1 and CDR2: LNHNV, YYDKDF (reference sequence). The CDR3 DNA follows: TGTGCCACCGCCTGGGGCCTATACTCTTATGGCTACACCTTC. It is translated as CATAWGLYSYGYTF.

The rearrangement joins TRBV6-6 to TRBJ2-3; D not certain. The CDR3 sequence is 15 residues long. The ends were cut back, 8 bases at V and 0 bases at J, with 15 bases in the middle. CDR1 MNHNY and CDR2 SVGAGI come from the germline V gene (reference sequence). Here the CDR3 reads CASFGSFLSTDTQYF. The CDR3 DNA reads as TGTGCCAGCTTCGGGTCCTTTCTTAGCACAGATACGCAGTATTTT.

The chain joins TRBV5-6 to TRBJ1-4; 7 bases map to TRBD1. The CDR3 is 14 amino acids. With V trimmed by 5 bases and J by 4 bases, 5 bases remained unmatched. The germline V gene has CDR1 SGHDT and CDR2 YYEEEE. The CDR3 here is CASSYDRVNEKLFF. The CDR3 DNA sequence: TGTGCCAGCAGTTATGACAGGGTTAATGAAAAACTGTTTTTT.

This clone was detected only once. The chain recombines TRBV10-3 with TRBJ1-2; 7 bases map to TRBD1. Germline loops: CDR1 ENHRY, CDR2 SYGVKD. The J segment lost 10 bases and the V segment lost 6 bases, leaving 14 bases of the junction unmatched. The CDR3 is 14 amino acids. CDR3 amino acids: CAIRHQPEGAAYTF. The CDR3 nucleotides read TGTGCCATCAGACACCAGCCGGAGGGGGCTGCCTACACCTTC.

V is TRBV28 and J is TRBJ2-3, with a weak D call TRBD2 (6 bases). This CDR3 region has 14 residues. V dropped 3 bases and J dropped 4 bases, with 11 bases sitting between them. The germline CDR1 and CDR2 sequences are MDHEN and SYDVKM. CDR3 sequence (DNA): TGTGCCAGCAGTTTTACTAGCACCCCAGATACGCAGTATTTT. Its translation: CASSFTSTPDTQYF. The whole variable domain, remainder taken from reference TRBV28 and TRBJ2-3, is DVKVTQSSRYLVKRTGEKVFLECVQDMDHENMFWYRQDPGLGLRLIYFSYDVKMKEKGDIPEGYSVSREKKERFSLILESASTNQTSMYLCASSFTSTPDTQYFGPGTRLTVL.

The V gene is TRBV5-1, the J gene TRBJ2-3, with 11 positions matching TRBD2. Germline CDR1 SGHRS, CDR2 YFSETQ. This CDR3 is built from 20 residues. V gave up 0 bases and J gave up 0 bases; unmatched junction bases: 12. CDR3: CASSLGRTSGGITSTDTQYF. Here the CDR3 DNA reads TGCGCCAGCAGCTTGGGCCGTACTAGCGGGGGAATCACTAGCACAGATACGCAGTATTTT.

The CDR3 protein is CASSLATDPYGYTF. The CDR3 region has the DNA TGTGCCAGCAGCTTAGCTACAGACCCTTATGGCTACACCTTC. This chain joins TRBV7-9 and TRBJ1-2, with D hard to call. V was clipped by 0 bases and J by 5 bases, with 10 bases between them. The CDR3 sequence is 14 residues long. Germline lookup yields CDR1 SEHNR and CDR2 FQNEAQ (reference sequence).

This chain uses TRBV7-2 with TRBJ2-1, with 9 bases lining up with TRBD2. The CDR3 runs to 15 residues. Germline CDR1 SGHTA, CDR2 FQGNSA. The trim removed 3 bases at V and 4 bases at J, leaving 4 bases unmatched. CDR3 in amino acids: CASSFGGGAYNEQFF. CDR3 bases: TGTGCCAGCAGCTTTGGCGGGGGGGCGTACAATGAGCAGTTCTTC.

V and J are TRBV14 and TRBJ1-6; TRBD1 agrees at 11 bases. Unmatched junction bases numbered 7, after V lost 2 bases and J lost 10 bases. CDR1 and CDR2 from the germline V gene are SGHDN and FVKESK. The CDR3 loop spans 16 amino acids. Here the CDR3 DNA reads TGTGCCAGCAGCCAATCGGACAGGGGGCTTCCCTCACCCCTCCACTTT. It translates to CASSQSDRGLPSPLHF.

The CDR3 is CASSPQVWDTEAFF. In DNA form, the CDR3 reads TGTGCCAGCAGCCCGCAGGTCTGGGACACTGAAGCTTTCTTT. The chain is built from TRBV7-2 and TRBJ1-1; D is unresolved. Germline loops: CDR1 SGHTA, CDR2 FQGNSA. CDR3 length: 14 amino acids. V lost 5 bases and J lost 3, with 13 bases in between.

This sequence joins TRBV6-5 and TRBJ1-2; no clear D gene. V lost 0 bases, J lost 5 bases, and 7 bases lay in between. CDR1 is MNHEY, CDR2 SVGAGI, per germline. This CDR3 is 13 amino acids long. As DNA, the CDR3 is TGTGCCAGCAGTTACTCGTCCTATTATGGCTACACCTTC. Amino acids: CASSYSSYYGYTF.

This clone came up a few times. V usage is TRBV7-3 and J usage is TRBJ2-7; the match to TRBD2 covers 11 bases. Germline values: CDR1 SGHTA, CDR2 FQGTGA. The V segment lost 5 bases and the J segment 3 bases; nucleotides outside the gene matches: 9. This CDR3 contains 16 residues. CDR3: CASSVEGTSGLYEQYF. The CDR3 DNA is TGTGCCAGCAGCGTAGAAGGGACTAGCGGCCTCTACGAGCAGTACTTC.

V usage is TRBV5-1 and J usage is TRBJ2-1, with D possibly being TRBD2 (5 bases). Trimming pared 2 bases from V and 0 bases from J, leaving 6 bases between. The germline gives CDR1 SGHRS, CDR2 YFSETQ. The length of the CDR3 is 14 residues. DNA for the CDR3: TGCGCCAGCAGCTTTGAGGGCTCCTACAATGAGCAGTTCTTC. This codes for CASSFEGSYNEQFF. Complete variable domain (other parts from reference TRBV5-1 and TRBJ2-1): KAGVTQTPRYLIKTRGQQVTLSCSPISGHRSVSWYQQTPGQGLQFLFEYFSETQRNKGNFPGRFSGRQFSNSRSEMNVSTLELGDSALYLCASSFEGSYNEQFFGPGTRLTVL.

The chain has TRBV19 and TRBJ2-1; 8 bases agree with TRBD1. The CDR3 consists of 16 residues. The V gene end was trimmed by 4 bases and the J gene end by 6 bases; junction bases not matched to a gene: 11. CDR1 and CDR2 from the germline V gene are LNHDA and SQIVND (reference sequence). The DNA of the CDR3 is TGTGCCAGTAGTAACCAGGGGGCCCTGAACCTCAATGAGCAGTTCTTC. Its translation is CASSNQGALNLNEQFF.

The chain couples TRBV9 to TRBJ1-2; no definite D call. CDR1 and CDR2 from the germline V gene are SGDLS and YYNGEE. V was trimmed by 4 bases and J by 2 bases, leaving 9 bases between them. The CDR3 covers 13 residues. Written as DNA, the CDR3 is TGTGCCAGCAGCTTCGACACCAACTATGGCTACACCTTC. The encoded protein is CASSFDTNYGYTF.

The chain has TRBV29-1 and TRBJ1-1; D may be TRBD1 (6 bases). The CDR3 has 12 amino acids. Deletions cut 7 bases from V and 4 bases from J, with 13 bases between. Germline V gives CDR1 SQVTM, CDR2 ANQGSEA. The CDR3 spells CSGDVGGTEAFF. In DNA, the CDR3 is TGCAGCGGTGACGTAGGGGGCACTGAAGCTTTCTTT.

V is TRBV21-1 and J is TRBJ1-3. TRBV21-1 is a pseudogene locus. This CDR3 is 15 amino acids long. The CDR3 nucleotides are TGTGCCAGCTGTCTTAGAGGGCCTTCGGGGTACACCATATATTTT. It codes for CASCLRGPSGYTIYF.